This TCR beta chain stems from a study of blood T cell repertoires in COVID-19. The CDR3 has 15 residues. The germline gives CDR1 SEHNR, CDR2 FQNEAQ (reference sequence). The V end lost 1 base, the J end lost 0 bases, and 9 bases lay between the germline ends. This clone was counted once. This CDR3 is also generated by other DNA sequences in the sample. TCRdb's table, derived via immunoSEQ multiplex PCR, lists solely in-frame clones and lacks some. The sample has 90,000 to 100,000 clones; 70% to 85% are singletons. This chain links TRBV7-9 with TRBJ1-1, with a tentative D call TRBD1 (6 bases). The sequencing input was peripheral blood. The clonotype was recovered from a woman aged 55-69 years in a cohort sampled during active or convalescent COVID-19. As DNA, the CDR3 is TGTGCCAGCAGCTTAGAGGGGGTATTGAACACTGAAGCTTTCTTT. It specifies CASSLEGVLNTEAFF.